This TCR beta chain was obtained from a study of T cell repertoires in cytomegalovirus infection. Notes on this clonotype: As yet, its antigen is unknown.

MiXCR, run by TCRdb on the reads, gives a single entry per CDR3 protein. The sample lists 700,000 to 950,000 distinct CDR3 sequences, approximately 32% seen once, with approximately 13% in the top ten. Trimming took off 0 bases at V and 8 bases at J, with 9 bases between the two ends. The CDR3 extends over 13 amino acids. Germline V gene lookup returns CDR1 SGDLS and CDR2 YYNGEE. Findings and caveats of the study: Adding up the frequency of public TCR beta families identified people who carried CMV plus the relevant HLA.

The TCR sequence derives from a human donor in good health (CMV status not recorded). Some clones in this sample may be carry-over from other donors' samples. This rearrangement joins TRBV9 to TRBJ2-1; the D gene is possibly TRBD1 (6 bases). The sequences come from cultured CD8+ T cells from PBMCs, collected from culture after CMV antigen stimulation. CDR3 sequence: CASSVGSGDEQFF. As DNA, the CDR3 is TGTGCCAGCAGCGTAGGATCAGGGGATGAGCAGTTCTTC.